This T cell receptor (beta chain) was recorded in a study of blood T cell repertoires in COVID-19 (dated by TCRdb to about 2020). Some background on the complete study: Samples from collaborators originated in the United States, Italy and Spain and spanned both the acute and convalescent phases of COVID-19. The prospective study material was composed of cDNA or gDNA derived from T cells, B-cell-depleted T cells, or PBMCs. The dataset comprised deeply sampled blood TCRbeta repertoires from subjects exposed to, actively infected with, or recovered from COVID-19. The repertoires were released in a freely available public database intended as a resource for research on the immune response to SARS-CoV-2. Samples were obtained from the ongoing ImmuneRACE study (first 160 participants) and from 1,254 subjects provided by 6 global collaborators. The sample metadata nearly always contained a de-identified subject ID, COVID-19 status, age in years and sex. Where available, HLA class I and class II types were obtained from metadata supplied by the sample provider rather than from assay-based typing. The full study reports these points: The amount of clinical and demographic metadata varied by source and participant and was provided uncurated.

Samples from volunteer blood donors who had recovered from COVID-19 were contributed by a second Seattle source. The collaborating institutions used their own protocols to collect whole blood in K2EDTA tubes. For TCRbeta analysis, collaborator samples were shipped as frozen whole blood, as isolated PBMCs, or as DNA extracted from either sample type. Measured from the cysteine to the phenylalanine, the CDR3 is 15 residues long. Only the CDR3 portion is preserved as DNA: 45 bases, with reading frame beginning at the first base. V lost 1 base and J lost 4 bases; the stretch between them is 8 bases long. CDR1 and CDR2, looked up from the germline V gene, are LGHNT and FRNRAP. As to this clone: Its antigen specificity is not known. Qualities for individual bases were not recorded, and no much larger clone is one base off.

TCRbeta CDR3 regions were amplified from genomic DNA by means of the immunoSEQ Assay, a bias-controlled multiplex PCR. Processing in the source paper ran as follows. The number of nucleated cells in each sample was estimated from the amplification of reference gene primers within the assay. Sequence reads were collapsed and filtered to measure the absolute abundance of every unique TCRbeta CDR3 rearrangement. For each sample, productive Simpson clonality was calculated as the square root of Simpson's diversity index across productive rearrangements. Sourced from immuneACCESS, this table was stored by TCRdb with only in-frame sequences that have V and J called. A share of the clones is absent; for the studies checked, an unresolved V gene accounts for under half, and the remainder has no known explanation. From that table come the V and J calls and clone size; the DNA was used to work out D and trimming. The sample data list about 140,000 clones, and around 80% of these were observed just once. Of the sample, about 4% falls within the top ten clones.

Sequencing was done on a sample of peripheral blood. The chain couples TRBV12-5 to TRBJ2-6; no confident D gene assignment can be made. This TCR was sampled from a man between 65 and 80 years old who had recovered from COVID-19. The CDR3 in this case is CASGLGAYGANVLTF. In nucleotide form, the sequence is TGTGCTAGTGGTTTGGGGGCGTACGGGGCCAACGTCCTGACTTTC.